The subject of this entry is one T cell receptor beta chain. What it binds is unknown. Treatment meaning: approximately 18 received Ad26.COV2.S at low or high dose, single or two shots; 5 received placebo; per-sample allocation not given. Sampling took place 63 days after the first vaccine or placebo injection. Within Boston, the person who donated was an adult of 18-55 years. Libraries were prepared by immunoSEQ multiplex PCR; TCRdb keeps only in-frame clonotypes and omits some of them. In the table there are fewer than 500,000 clones, about 93% of which are singletons. This sample was included in a study of Ad26.COV2.S vaccination and SARS-CoV-2 variants. Study-level background: Of the COV1001 trial arms, the Ad26.COV2.S arm included the donor. The study gave Ad26.COV2.S intramuscularly, once or twice 56 days apart.

General observations from the study: Reports say spike-specific CD8+ and CD4+ T cell responses covered substantial breadth after vaccination.

V lost 5 bases and J 4 bases, leaving 17 bases between the germline ends. Looked up from germline, CDR1 is MNHNY and CDR2 is SVGAGI (reference sequence). The CDR3 is made up of 15 amino acids. The sample in question was peripheral blood, obtained in a trial of Ad26.COV2.S vaccine versus placebo. The sequence was collected from a person between 18 and 59 years old who received the Ad26.COV2.S COVID-19 vaccine or a placebo. V usage is TRBV6-6 and J usage is TRBJ2-5, with D possibly called TRBD1 or TRBD2 (5 bases each). CDR3 loop: CASSKGTEWGETQYF. The CDR3 DNA reads as TGTGCCAGCAGTAAGGGGACGGAATGGGGAGAGACCCAGTACTTC.